This T cell receptor beta chain was documented in a study of OX40 agonist ivuxolimab in advanced cancers. Looking at the study overall: Recorded diagnoses for dose-escalation patients were hepatocellular carcinoma, melanoma, renal cell or head and neck cancer. Two cutaneous melanoma patients and one hepatocellular carcinoma patient, three in all, had partial responses.

Blood got drawn at baseline, again on cycle 4 day 1, and then on cycle 7 day 1. Assay: immunoSEQ multiplex PCR; the TCRdb copy retains only in-frame clones and omits some. This table has under 35,000 clones, 70% to 80% appearing once. The ends lost 4 bases at V and 4 bases at J; junction bases unmatched: 15. This CDR3 comprises 18 residues. Germline V CDR1 and CDR2: SGHKS, YYEKEE (reference sequence). This rearrangement joins TRBV5-5 to TRBJ2-2, with 8 bases lining up with TRBD2. The receptor was derived from an adult with an advanced solid tumor such as melanoma, head and neck, liver or kidney cancer. Sequenced here: CD4+ or CD8+ T cells sorted from blood, sampled in a trial of the OX40 agonist ivuxolimab. The CDR3 bases are TGTGCCAGCAGCCCCCTCGGGGGGGCAGTAGTTAGCACCGGGGAGCTGTTTTTT. This gives the protein CASSPLGGAVVSTGELFF.